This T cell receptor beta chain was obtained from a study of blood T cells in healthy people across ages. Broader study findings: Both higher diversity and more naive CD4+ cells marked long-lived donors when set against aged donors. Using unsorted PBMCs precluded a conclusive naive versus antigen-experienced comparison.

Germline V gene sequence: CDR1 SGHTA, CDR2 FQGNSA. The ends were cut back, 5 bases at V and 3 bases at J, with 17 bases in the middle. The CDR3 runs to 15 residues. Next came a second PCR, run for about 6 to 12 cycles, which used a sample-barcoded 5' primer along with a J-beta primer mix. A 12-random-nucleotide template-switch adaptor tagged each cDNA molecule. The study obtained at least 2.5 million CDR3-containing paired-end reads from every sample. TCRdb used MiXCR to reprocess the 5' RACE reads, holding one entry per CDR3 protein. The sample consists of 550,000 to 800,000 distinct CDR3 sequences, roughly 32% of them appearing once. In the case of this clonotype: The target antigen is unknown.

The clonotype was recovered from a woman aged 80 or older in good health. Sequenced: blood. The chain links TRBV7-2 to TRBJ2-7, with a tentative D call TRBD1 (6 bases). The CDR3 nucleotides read TGTGCCAGCAGCCCTAGACAGGCCTATATCTACGAGCAGTACTTC. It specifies CASSPRQAYIYEQYF. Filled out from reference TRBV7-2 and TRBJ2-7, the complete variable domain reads GAGVSQSPSNKVTEKGKDVELRCDPISGHTALYWYRQSLGQGLEFLIYFQGNSAPDKSGLPSDRFSAERTGGSVSTLTIQRTQQEDSAVYLCASSPRQAYIYEQYFGPGTRLTVT.